Here is one TCR beta chain with its context. The sample comes from a study of blood T cell repertoires in COVID-19. As for the study in general: Researchers got acute and convalescent COVID-19 samples from the United States, Italy and Spain.

During active infection, Seattle patients enrolled and were then monitored through disease. As originally analysed: Estimates of nucleated cell counts were drawn from the amplification of reference gene primers. The repertoire was sequenced with immunoSEQ multiplex PCR; TCRdb's copy has only in-frame clones and lacks some. Clonal size and the V and J genes are those of that table, whereas D and trimming came from the DNA. Of 450,000 or so clones in the sample, roughly 89% were seen once. CDR1 is SGHDT, CDR2 YYEEEE, per germline. This CDR3 comprises 14 residues. After removal of 4 bases from V and 9 bases from J, the junction contained 5 bases not matched to a gene.

The genes are TRBV5-6 and TRBJ1-6; 9 positions agree with TRBD1. Source material: peripheral blood. The sequence derives from a man younger than 35 with COVID-19, enrolled during active disease. This CDR3 reads CASSLRDRVSPLHF. For the CDR3, the DNA is TGTGCCAGCAGCCTCCGGGACAGGGTTTCACCCCTCCACTTT.